These T cell receptor beta chains were read from a single sample in a study of T cell responses to AZD1222 COVID-19 vaccine. The data were produced by immunoSEQ multiplex PCR, yet TCRdb's version contains in-frame clones alone and is incomplete. In the table there are approximately 74,000 clones, around 86% of which are singletons. The sample here was peripheral blood, taken on day 0 of AZD1222 vaccination. These receptors originate from an adult in good health. CDR3s include the opening cysteine and the closing phenylalanine or tryptophan. D genes are given only for firm matches. Only part of the rows carry a size: once, few, many, or a class if the clone is expanded.

size,length,V,J,D,DNA,CDR3
-,18,TRBV13,TRBJ2-3,-,TGTGCCAGCAGCTTAGGCCTCAGGGCACACTCTAGCACAGATACGCAGTATTTT,CASSLGLRAHSSTDTQYF
few,14,TRBV7-3,TRBJ2-2,TRBD2,TGTGCCAGCAGCGTCCTAGCGGCCACCGGGGAGCTGTTTTTT,CASSVLAATGELFF
-,15,TRBV5-4,TRBJ2-2,-,TGTGCCAGCAGCGCGGCTCACAGGGAGACCGGGGAGCTGTTTTTT,CASSAAHRETGELFF
-,13,TRBV7-9,TRBJ1-2,-,TGTGCCAGCAGCAGGGCCCCTAACTATGGCTACACCTTC,CASSRAPNYGYTF
-,15,TRBV5-1,TRBJ1-6,TRBD1,TGCGCCAGCCAGGGACAGGGGGCTAGAAATTCACCCCTCCACTTT,CASQGQGARNSPLHF
-,16,TRBV6-6,TRBJ2-1,TRBD2,TGTGCCAGCAGTTACGAACGCGGGGGGAACTACAATGAGCAGTTCTTC,CASSYERGGNYNEQFF
-,17,TRBV11-3,TRBJ2-2,-,TGTGCCAGCAGCTCTTCCACAGGATATAGAGGCACCGGGGAGCTGTTTTTT,CASSSSTGYRGTGELFF
-,13,TRBV24-1,TRBJ1-6,-,TGTGCCACCAGGGACAACTATAATTCACCCCTCCACTTT,CATRDNYNSPLHF
once,15,TRBV18,TRBJ2-7,-,TGTGCCAGCTCACCACGTGGGGGCGCCTCCTACGAGCAGTACTTC,CASSPRGGASYEQYF
-,17,TRBV25-1,TRBJ1-3,-,TGTGCCAGCAGTCCGATCTCTCGGATCTCCTCTGGAAACACCATATATTTT,CASSPISRISSGNTIYF
-,16,TRBV24-1,TRBJ2-1,-,TGTGCCACCAGTGATTATCAGGGTGGGGGGCACAATGAGCAGTTCTTC,CATSDYQGGGHNEQFF
-,20,TRBV3-1/TRBV3-2,TRBJ1-3,TRBD1,TGTGCCAGCAGCCAAGGAGGGTGGGACAGGGCGCTTTTACGTGGAAACACCATATATTTT,CASSQGGWDRALLRGNTIYF
-,11,TRBV30,TRBJ1-2,-,TGTGCCTGGATTAAGGGCTATGGCTACACCTTC,CAWIKGYGYTF
-,12,TRBV5-4,TRBJ2-7,-,TGTGCCAGCAGCTTGGGGCGGTACGAGCAGTACTTC,CASSLGRYEQYF
-,17,TRBV5-1,TRBJ1-4,-,TGCGCCAGCAGCTCGCCTCCCGGACAGTCAACTAATGAAAAACTGTTTTTT,CASSSPPGQSTNEKLFF
-,15,TRBV28,TRBJ2-4,TRBD2,TGTGCCAGCAGTCCGGTAGCGGGAACGGGAGCCATTCAGTACTTC,CASSPVAGTGAIQYF
-,17,TRBV28,TRBJ2-7,TRBD2,TGTGCCAGCAGTCCCGGGACTAGCGGGGGGGCCCTGATTGAGCAGTACTTC,CASSPGTSGGALIEQYF
-,13,TRBV29-1,TRBJ1-1,-,TGCAGCGTACGGCTAGGGGATGGTACTGAAGCTTTCTTT,CSVRLGDGTEAFF
-,13,TRBV6-5,TRBJ1-2,TRBD1,TGTGCCAGCAGCACGGACAGGATACATGGCTACACCTTC,CASSTDRIHGYTF
-,12,TRBV19,TRBJ1-5,-,TGTGCCAGTAGAGGGAGCAATCAGCCCCAGCATTTT,CASRGSNQPQHF
-,13,TRBV7-3,TRBJ2-2,TRBD1,TGTGCCAGCGGACAGGGGAAATACGGGGAGCTGTTTTTT,CASGQGKYGELFF
-,16,TRBV6-6,TRBJ1-4,-,TGTGCCAGCAGACCCTACAGATCGTTGGGCGGTGAAAAACTGTTTTTT,CASRPYRSLGGEKLFF
once,15,TRBV11-1,TRBJ1-6,TRBD1,TGTGCCAGCAGCTCAGCGGGACAGACCAATTCACCCCTCCACTTT,CASSSAGQTNSPLHF
-,15,TRBV9,TRBJ2-6,-,TGTGCCAGCAGCGTATACGGCTCTGGGGCCAACGTCCTGACTTTC,CASSVYGSGANVLTF
-,15,TRBV19,TRBJ2-7,TRBD1,TGTGCCAGTAGTGCCCGGACAGGGGGCGGGTACGAGCAGTACTTC,CASSARTGGGYEQYF
-,12,TRBV29-1,TRBJ1-3,-,TGCAGCGTTGAAGGTCGTGGAAACACCATATATTTT,CSVEGRGNTIYF
-,18,TRBV24-1,TRBJ2-1,TRBD2,TGTGCCACCAGTGAGTCCGGACTAGCGGGAGGGTTGTGGAATGAGCAGTTCTTC,CATSESGLAGGLWNEQFF
few,15,TRBV9,TRBJ1-1,-,TGTGCCAGCAGCCCTGGGGGGGACTGGAACACTGAAGCTTTCTTT,CASSPGGDWNTEAFF
-,14,TRBV6-5,TRBJ1-2,-,TGTGCCAGCAGTTACGGTGTGCGGGGCTATGGCTACACCTTC,CASSYGVRGYGYTF
-,12,TRBV4-2,TRBJ1-1,-,TGTGCCAGCAGCGCCCTCCGGACTGAAGCTTTCTTT,CASSALRTEAFF
-,16,TRBV7-8,TRBJ2-7,TRBD1,TGTGCCAGCAGCCCACCCCTCCGGACAGGGCCTCACGAGCAGTACTTC,CASSPPLRTGPHEQYF
-,19,TRBV28,TRBJ2-1,TRBD2,TGTGCCAGCAGTTCCCCTGCCTTGGGACTAGCGGGAACCTACAATGAGCAGTTCTTC,CASSSPALGLAGTYNEQFF
-,14,TRBV7-2,TRBJ1-2,TRBD1,TGTGCCAGCAGCCCGTGGACAGGCGGTTATGGCTACACCTTC,CASSPWTGGYGYTF
-,16,TRBV7-2,TRBJ1-5,TRBD1,TGTGCCAGCAGCTGGGGGACAGGGGAAAGCAATCAGCCCCAGCATTTT,CASSWGTGESNQPQHF
few,16,TRBV28,TRBJ2-6,-,TGTGCCAGCAGGTCCCTGGCGGGCTCTGGGGCCAACGTCCTGACTTTC,CASRSLAGSGANVLTF
-,12,TRBV30,TRBJ1-2,-,TGTGCCTGGAGTGTAAGTCAGGGTGGCTACACCTTC,CAWSVSQGGYTF
-,13,TRBV10-3,TRBJ1-5,TRBD1,TGTGCCATCAGCGACAGGGGAAATCAGCCCCAGCATTTT,CAISDRGNQPQHF
-,16,TRBV9,TRBJ2-2,-,TGTGCCAGCAGCGCCCCACAGGGTACCTGGACCGGGGAGCTGTTTTTT,CASSAPQGTWTGELFF
-,12,TRBV7-8,TRBJ1-2,-,TGTGCCAGCAGCCGACCGCGGTCCGGCTACACCTTC,CASSRPRSGYTF
-,13,TRBV6-1,TRBJ1-1,-,TGTGCCAGCAGTGATCTCTCGCGACTTGAAGCTTTCTTT,CASSDLSRLEAFF
-,14,TRBV28,TRBJ1-6,-,TGTGCCAGCAACGGGGCAGCCTATAATTCACCCCTCCACTTT,CASNGAAYNSPLHF
-,13,TRBV27,TRBJ1-2,-,TGTGCCAGCAGTATTAAACGGGACTATGGCTACACCTTC,CASSIKRDYGYTF
-,12,TRBV10-3,TRBJ1-1,-,TGTGCCATCAGTGCCTCGAACACTGAAGCTTTCTTT,CAISASNTEAFF
-,14,TRBV6-2/TRBV6-3,TRBJ1-5,-,TGTGCCAGCAGTTACTCGTCCAGGCGGGAGCCCCAGCATTTT,CASSYSSRREPQHF
-,12,TRBV6-5,TRBJ2-2,-,TGTGCCAGCAACGGTAACACCGGGGAGCTGTTTTTT,CASNGNTGELFF
-,17,TRBV5-4,TRBJ2-2,-,TGTGCCAGCAGCTTCATCCTTGGACGGGCGAACACCGGGGAGCTGTTTTTT,CASSFILGRANTGELFF
-,14,TRBV10-3,TRBJ2-2,TRBD1,TGTGCCATCAAGGGACAGGGGGTTACCGGGGAGCTGTTTTTT,CAIKGQGVTGELFF
-,15,TRBV30,TRBJ1-5,-,TGTGCCTGGAAGGTGGGGACTGGGGGCAATCAGCCCCAGCATTTT,CAWKVGTGGNQPQHF
-,14,TRBV6-5,TRBJ1-4,-,TGTGCCAGCAGGCACCATACAGGGTCTGAAAAACTGTTTTTT,CASRHHTGSEKLFF
-,14,TRBV11-2,TRBJ1-1,-,TGTGCCAGCAGCTTAGCACCAGCTAACACTGAAGCTTTCTTT,CASSLAPANTEAFF
once,13,TRBV18,TRBJ1-5,-,TGTGCCAGCTCACCGCCAGGCAATCAGCCCCAGCATTTT,CASSPPGNQPQHF
-,16,TRBV19,TRBJ2-2,-,TGTGCCACCCTAGGGGGACCTACCGCGAACACCGGGGAGCTGTTTTTT,CATLGGPTANTGELFF
-,14,TRBV5-1,TRBJ2-7,-,TGCGCCAGCAGCTTGGGGGTCCTTAACGACGAGCAGTACTTC,CASSLGVLNDEQYF
-,15,TRBV10-3,TRBJ2-1,-,TGTGCCATCAACCCTGGGGGCAGCTCCTACAATGAGCAGTTCTTC,CAINPGGSSYNEQFF
-,15,TRBV30,TRBJ2-5,-,TGTGCCTGGAGTGTCCCCGGTGGGGCAGCGGAGACCCAGTACTTC,CAWSVPGGAAETQYF
-,15,TRBV10-2,TRBJ1-6,TRBD1,TGCGCCAGCAGTATATCGACAGGGTCGAATTCACCCCTCCACTTT,CASSISTGSNSPLHF
-,14,TRBV28,TRBJ1-2,-,TGTGCCAGCAGCCCCCTTCCCGATCTGTATGGCTACACCTTC,CASSPLPDLYGYTF
-,14,TRBV12-2,TRBJ1-5,-,TGTGCAAGTCGCAATCCCTACAGGGTCCAGCCCCAGCATTTT,CASRNPYRVQPQHF
-,13,TRBV7-6,TRBJ1-2,-,TGTGCCAGCAGCTTAGACTTAGCCTATGGCTACACCTTC,CASSLDLAYGYTF
once,16,TRBV7-2,TRBJ2-1,TRBD2,TGTGCCAGCAGCTCCGCGCCAAGCGGGAGCAGGAATGAGCAGTTCTTC,CASSSAPSGSRNEQFF